A selection of T cell receptor beta chains follows, all from one sample in a study of cytomegalovirus exposure and HLA in healthy donors. Assay used: immunoSEQ multiplex PCR; TCRdb lists only in-frame clones, some missing. The sample data list around 71,000 clones. The sequenced material came from PBMCs. The receptor set was obtained from a woman aged 30 to 39 in good health and CMV-seronegative. The CDR3 runs from the conserved cysteine through the conserved F or W. Fields, in order: D gene, V gene, J gene, CDR3 protein, CDR3 DNA. The D gene is left open where the match is weak.

TRBD2	TRBV28	TRBJ2-1	CASAGGREKQFF	TGTGCCAGCGCTGGGGGGAGGGAGAAGCAGTTCTTC
-	TRBV6-6	TRBJ2-5	CASRFQQGTRKTQYF	TGTGCCAGCAGGTTCCAACAGGGGACTCGGAAGACCCAGTACTTC
TRBD1	TRBV18	TRBJ2-3	CASSRTGGPADTQYF	TGTGCCAGCTCACGGACAGGGGGCCCCGCAGATACGCAGTATTTT
-	TRBV5-1	TRBJ1-1	CASSLGREAFF	TGCGCCAGCAGCTTGGGCAGAGAAGCTTTCTTT
-	TRBV4-1	TRBJ2-7	CASSQAAGTLYEQYF	TGCGCCAGCAGCCAAGCGGCCGGGACTCTCTACGAGCAGTACTTC
TRBD1	TRBV7-9	TRBJ1-2	CASSSRDRKGYTF	TGTGCCAGCAGCTCCCGGGACAGGAAAGGCTACACCTTC
-	TRBV6-6	TRBJ1-5	CASSYKSNQPQHF	TGTGCCAGCAGTTATAAAAGCAATCAGCCCCAGCATTTT
-	TRBV27	TRBJ1-4	CASSLQGKNEKLFF	TGTGCCAGCAGTTTACAGGGGAAGAATGAAAAACTGTTTTTT
-	TRBV11-2	TRBJ1-4	CASSLRTDNEKLFF	TGTGCCAGCAGCTTGAGGACAGATAATGAAAAACTGTTTTTT
-	TRBV30	TRBJ1-2	CAWSVLRGYTF	TGTGCCTGGAGTGTACTCCGCGGCTACACCTTC
-	TRBV9	TRBJ1-4	CASSVGVNGEKLFF	TGTGCCAGCAGCGTCGGGGTAAACGGTGAAAAACTGTTTTTT
TRBD1	TRBV11-2	TRBJ2-7	CASSLATGGLYEQYF	TGTGCCAGCAGCTTAGCCACAGGGGGTCTCTACGAGCAGTACTTC
TRBD1	TRBV28	TRBJ2-3	CASLGTEGTDTQYF	TGTGCCAGCCTGGGGACAGAAGGCACAGATACGCAGTATTTT
-	TRBV28	TRBJ2-7	CASSLLAEQYF	TGTGCCAGCAGTTTACTGGCAGAGCAGTACTTC
-	TRBV27	TRBJ2-7	CASSSRLLQGSAYEQYF	TGTGCCAGCAGTTCCCGCCTACTTCAGGGTTCGGCCTACGAGCAGTACTTC
-	TRBV30	TRBJ1-1	CAWSASRGTMAFF	TGTGCCTGGAGTGCGTCTCGCGGGACGATGGCTTTCTTT
TRBD2	TRBV11-1	TRBJ2-1	CASSLGLAGRNEQFF	TGTGCCAGCAGCTTAGGACTAGCGGGGAGGAATGAGCAGTTCTTC
TRBD2	TRBV5-1	TRBJ2-1	CASSLVGGGLQFF	TGCGCCAGCAGCTTGGTAGGCGGGGGGTTGCAGTTCTTC
-	TRBV6-5	TRBJ2-5	CASRPAGGGGETQYF	TGTGCCAGCAGACCCGCTGGGGGAGGAGGGGAGACCCAGTACTTC
TRBD1	TRBV6-4	TRBJ2-2	CASSESSGTGGTGELFF	TGTGCCAGCAGTGAATCCTCCGGGACAGGGGGCACCGGGGAGCTGTTTTTT
-	TRBV9	TRBJ1-1	CASSASGTEAFF	TGTGCCAGCAGCGCTAGCGGGACTGAAGCTTTCTTT
-	TRBV9	TRBJ1-1	CASSVGGLGNTEAFF	TGTGCCAGCAGCGTTGGGGGACTGGGAAACACTGAAGCTTTCTTT
TRBD2	TRBV7-3	TRBJ2-3	CASSLIAGGQDTQYF	TGTGCCAGCAGCTTAATCGCGGGGGGGCAAGATACGCAGTATTTT
-	TRBV29-1	TRBJ2-7	CSVKEDAYEQYF	TGCAGCGTTAAGGAGGATGCCTACGAGCAGTACTTC
TRBD1	TRBV6-6	TRBJ2-1	CASSWGQGGSYNEQFF	TGTGCCAGCAGTTGGGGACAGGGGGGCTCCTACAATGAGCAGTTCTTC
-	TRBV11-2	TRBJ1-2	CASSVSPGMGGYTF	TGTGCCAGCAGCGTTTCCCCAGGGATGGGCGGCTACACCTTC